Below are 19 T cell receptor beta chains sequenced from a single sample in a study of blood T cell repertoires in COVID-19. TCRdb's table, derived via immunoSEQ multiplex PCR, lists solely in-frame clones and lacks some. The profile shows about 160,000 clones, 75% to 90% of them singletons. Sequencing used peripheral blood. These receptors came from an older woman with acute or convalescent COVID-19.

This rearrangement joins TRBV11-2 to TRBJ1-2; no clear D. The length of the CDR3 is 13 residues. The V and J ends lost 1 base and 8 bases respectively, with 11 bases between them. CDR1 is SGHAT, CDR2 FQNNGV, per germline. CDR3 bases: TGTGCCAGCAGCTTAGTCGGTCCCGGGGGCTACACCTTC. Its protein product is CASSLVGPGGYTF.

V and J are TRBV25-1 and TRBJ1-6, with unresolved D. The CDR3 consists of 15 residues. V was pared by 4 bases and J by 3 bases, with 10 bases between. CDR1 MGHDK and CDR2 SYGVNS come from the germline V gene. In DNA form, the CDR3 reads TGTGCCAGCAGTGTAGGAGTGGTCTATAATTCACCCCTCCACTTT. It encodes CASSVGVVYNSPLHF.

The V call is TRBV6-5, the J call TRBJ1-1; 8 bases are shared with TRBD1. From germline, CDR1 is MNHEY and CDR2 SVGAGI. The trim removed 9 bases at V and 6 bases at J, leaving 12 bases unmatched. This CDR3 region has 14 residues. CDR3 bases: TGTGCCAGTCGCGGGTCAGGGGGCAAACCTGAAGCTTTCTTT. Amino acids: CASRGSGGKPEAFF.

The chain links TRBV19 to TRBJ1-1, with 7 nucleotides matching TRBD1. Losses at the gene ends were 5 bases for V and 1 base for J; bases not matched to a gene: 7. The length of the CDR3 is 15 residues. Germline-derived CDR1 and CDR2 are LNHDA and SQIVND (reference sequence). Written as DNA, the CDR3 is TGTGCCAGTAGTCCCCAGACAGGGAGGAACACTGAAGCTTTCTTT. This gives the protein CASSPQTGRNTEAFF.

This clone was seen a handful of times. This chain connects TRBV19 to TRBJ2-7, with a possible D match to TRBD1 (5 bases). V shed 3 bases and J shed 3 bases, with 9 bases lying between them. This CDR3 contains 13 residues. Germline lookup yields CDR1 LNHDA and CDR2 SQIVND (reference sequence). The CDR3 spells CASSIRGNYEQYF. The DNA for the CDR3 is TGTGCCAGTAGTATTAGGGGAAACTACGAGCAGTACTTC. The full variable domain, in which reference TRBV19 and TRBJ2-7 provide the parts outside the CDR3, is DGGITQSPKYLFRKEGQNVTLSCEQNLNHDAMYWYRQDPGQGLRLIYYSQIVNDFQKGDIAEGYSVSREKKESFPLTVTSAQKNPTAFYLCASSIRGNYEQYFGPGTRLTVT.

The chain combines TRBV5-5 with TRBJ1-3, with D perhaps TRBD1 (6 bases). This CDR3 region has 16 residues. The germline V and J ends were trimmed by 3 bases and 0 bases, with 13 bases remaining between them. Germline V CDR1 and CDR2: SGHKS, YYEKEE (reference sequence). The CDR3 here is CASSYQTGLSGNTIYF. Here the CDR3 DNA reads TGTGCCAGCAGCTACCAGACAGGTCTCTCTGGAAACACCATATATTTT.

The CDR3 DNA reads as TGTGCCAGCACAACACTCCGGGACAGCTATGGCTACACCTTC. Its translation is CASTTLRDSYGYTF. The chain carries TRBV5-4 and TRBJ1-2, with 7 bases lining up with TRBD1. This CDR3 is built from 14 residues. J was trimmed by 4 bases and V by 6 bases; bases with no gene match: 9. Germline V CDR1 and CDR2: SGHNT, YYREEE (reference sequence).

This clone was detected a few times. CDR3 DNA: TGTGCCAGCAGCCGCGGGACTCGAGAGACCCAGTACTTC. Translated, it gives CASSRGTRETQYF. This chain links TRBV7-8 with TRBJ2-5; D perhaps matches TRBD2 (6 bases). The germline CDR1 and CDR2 sequences are SGHVS and FQNEAQ. Between the trimmed V and J ends, which lost 5 bases and 4 bases, there was a span of 11 bases. The CDR3 is made up of 13 amino acids.

The chain recombines TRBV5-4 with TRBJ2-5; D ambiguous. This CDR3 is built from 11 residues. Germline assignment: CDR1 SGHNT and CDR2 YYREEE (reference sequence). Trimming took off 1 base at V and 5 bases at J, with 3 bases between the two ends. The CDR3 reads CASSLSETQYF. The CDR3 region has the DNA TGTGCCAGCAGCTTGTCGGAGACCCAGTACTTC.

This chain joins TRBV16 and TRBJ1-2; perhaps TRBD1 as D (6 bases). V was clipped by 0 bases and J by 0 bases, with 11 bases between them. CDR3 length: 16 residues. Germline V gene sequence: CDR1 KGHSY, CDR2 FQNENV. The CDR3 region has the DNA TGTGCCAGCAGCCAATCCGGGGAGGGGGCTAACTATGGCTACACCTTC. The encoded protein is CASSQSGEGANYGYTF. The full variable domain, completed using reference TRBV16 and TRBJ1-2, is GEEVAQTPKHLVRGEGQKAKLYCAPIKGHSYVFWYQQVLKNEFKFLISFQNENVFDETGMPKERFSAKCLPNSPCSLEIQATKLEDSAVYFCASSQSGEGANYGYTFGSGTRLTVV.

V and J are TRBV20-1 and TRBJ2-3; a possible D gene is TRBD1 (5 bases). Germline CDR1 reads DFQATT; CDR2 reads SNEGSKA (reference sequence). The CDR3 contains 15 residues. The V end was cut by 3 bases, the J end by 0 bases, with 13 bases between. The CDR3 loop is CSASGSAGSTDTQYF. Written as DNA, the CDR3 is TGCAGTGCTAGTGGGTCGGCAGGGAGCACAGATACGCAGTATTTT.

The J gene is TRBJ1-2, the V gene TRBV4-3; D not resolved. The V end was cut by 0 bases, the J end by 7 bases, with 15 bases between. Germline values: CDR1 LGHNA, CDR2 YSLEER. The CDR3 covers 15 residues. In DNA, the CDR3 is TGCGCCAGCAGCCAAGAGTCGAGCTTAACGGGTGGCTACACCTTC. Translation gives CASSQESSLTGGYTF.

The J gene is TRBJ1-2, the V gene TRBV6-5; maybe TRBD1 (6 bases). Germline lookup yields CDR1 MNHEY and CDR2 SVGAGI. The CDR3 length is 14 residues. V was clipped by 8 bases and J by 4 bases, with 17 bases between them. The CDR3, as DNA: TGTGCCAGCGCCCTACTGGACAGTCCCTATGGCTACACCTTC. Its translation: CASALLDSPYGYTF.

This clone was seen only a few times. The chain couples TRBV7-2 to TRBJ1-2, with a possible D match to TRBD1 (5 bases). The CDR3 runs 15 residues. The V end lost 1 base, the J end lost 0 bases, and 9 bases lay between the germline ends. The germline CDR1 and CDR2 sequences are SGHTA and FQGNSA. CDR3 coding DNA: TGTGCCAGCAGCTTAGGGGGCCTAGCTAACTATGGCTACACCTTC. Its protein is CASSLGGLANYGYTF. Filled out from reference TRBV7-2 and TRBJ1-2, the complete variable domain reads GAGVSQSPSNKVTEKGKDVELRCDPISGHTALYWYRQSLGQGLEFLIYFQGNSAPDKSGLPSDRFSAERTGGSVSTLTIQRTQQEDSAVYLCASSLGGLANYGYTFGSGTRLTVV.

This sequence joins TRBV6-5 and TRBJ1-2; D is unclear. Germline CDR1 and CDR2: MNHEY and SVGAGI. This CDR3 is 14 amino acids long. Between the trimmed V and J ends, which lost 4 bases and 4 bases, there was a span of 13 bases. The CDR3 loop is CASSFNEGSYGYTF. As DNA, the CDR3 is TGTGCCAGCAGTTTCAACGAGGGAAGCTATGGCTACACCTTC.

This chain joins TRBV5-1 and TRBJ1-4, with TRBD1 matching 7 bases. The V and J ends lost 5 bases and 5 bases, in that order; junction bases with no gene match: 3. The length of the CDR3 is 13 residues. Per the germline V gene, CDR1 is SGHRS and CDR2 is YFSETQ. CDR3 nucleotides: TGCGCCAGCAGAGAGGGACAGAATGAAAAACTGTTTTTT. This codes for CASREGQNEKLFF.

The genes are TRBV6-2 or TRBV6-3 and TRBJ1-2; possibly TRBD1 for D (5 bases). Trimming pared 2 bases from V and 7 bases from J, leaving 14 bases between. CDR3 length equals 14 residues. Germline V gives CDR1 MNHEY, CDR2 SVGEGT. For the CDR3, the DNA is TGTGCCAGCAGTTACCAGGGAGGCTTCGCTGGCTACACCTTC. It translates to CASSYQGGFAGYTF.

The chain couples TRBV7-9 to TRBJ1-1; D perhaps matches TRBD1 (5 bases). V lost 5 bases, J lost 4 bases, and 11 bases lay in between. The germline CDR1 and CDR2 sequences are SEHNR and FQNEAQ (reference sequence). There are 13 residues in the CDR3. The CDR3 DNA reads as TGTGCCAGCAGCCCCCTGGGGGGCACTGAAGCTTTCTTT. Residues: CASSPLGGTEAFF.

This chain uses TRBV28 with TRBJ1-2, with D tentatively TRBD1 (5 bases). The germline V gene has CDR1 MDHEN and CDR2 SYDVKM. The CDR3 has 15 residues. V lost 7 bases and J 4 bases, leaving 19 bases between the germline ends. CDR3 nucleotide sequence: TGTGCCAGCACCGAAGGCGGAGGGGTGGTCTATGGCTACACCTTC. This gives the protein CASTEGGGVVYGYTF.